This T cell receptor (beta chain) was sequenced in a study of post-analysis software for immune sequencing data. Study background: Courses of disease covered relapsing-remitting, secondary progressive and progressive-relapsing multiple sclerosis. General observations from the study: Controls showed significantly higher normalized Chao1 diversity than did multiple sclerosis patients. Patients had higher frequencies than controls of roughly five TRBV segments, including TRBV5-6, TRBV5-1 and TRBV20-1.

This CDR3 is 12 amino acids long. Germline V gene sequence: CDR1 DFQATT, CDR2 SNEGSKA (reference sequence). Trimming shortened V by 7 bases and J by 13 bases, and 20 bases separated the two germline ends. On this clonotype: Its target is unknown. This may be a read error: a much more frequent sequence differs by one nucleotide.

TCR beta libraries were prepared from cDNA with unique molecular identifiers. MiXCR was run by TCRdb on the PCR reads, yielding one entry per CDR3 protein. The table lists some 690,000 distinct CDR3 sequences, 25% to 30% of them singletons. The sequence was collected from a girl aged 10-17 years with multiple sclerosis. The rearrangement uses TRBV20-1 and TRBJ2-1, with a possible D match to TRBD2 (6 bases). Sequenced: blood. The DNA for the CDR3 is TGCAGTGGGTCTAGCGCCCAAGAGACCCAGTTCTTC. This encodes CSGSSAQETQFF.